A selection of T cell receptor beta chains follows, all from one sample in a study of T cell responses to AZD1222 COVID-19 vaccine. Generated by immunoSEQ multiplex PCR, the TCRdb table keeps only in-frame clones and is missing some. The sample has about 200,000 clones; more than 80% are singletons. This specimen consisted of peripheral blood, obtained 28 days after the second dose of the MenACWY control vaccine. The receptors derive from an adult who received the MenACWY meningococcal vaccine as a control. The CDR3 runs from the conserved cysteine through the conserved F or W. D genes are given only for firm matches. Part of the rows lack a size; the others show once, few, many or a class for expanded clones.

>TRBJ1-5|TRBV2|-|-
CASSEPRDFGPQHF
TGTGCCAGCAGTGAACCCCGGGATTTCGGGCCCCAGCATTTT
>TRBJ1-1|TRBV6-4|-|-
CASSDPPDLRTNTEAFF
TGTGCCAGCAGTGACCCACCCGACTTGAGAACCAACACTGAAGCTTTCTTT
>TRBJ1-2|TRBV28|TRBD1|-
CASTDRGRYGYTF
TGTGCCAGCACCGACAGGGGCCGCTATGGCTACACCTTC
>TRBJ2-5|TRBV11-2|TRBD1|-
CASSSEDRFEETQYF
TGTGCCAGCAGCTCCGAGGACAGGTTTGAAGAGACCCAGTACTTC
>TRBJ1-6|TRBV7-9|TRBD1|-
CASSLGQGYNSPLHF
TGTGCCAGCAGCTTAGGACAGGGGTATAATTCACCCCTCCACTTT
>TRBJ2-5|TRBV25-1|TRBD2|-
CASGVRLAGQETQYF
TGTGCCAGCGGGGTCCGACTAGCGGGCCAAGAGACCCAGTACTTC
>TRBJ2-3|TRBV5-1|-|-
CASSLDIPSTDTQYF
TGCGCCAGCAGCTTGGACATCCCGAGCACAGATACGCAGTATTTT
>TRBJ2-7|TRBV6-2/TRBV6-3|TRBD2|-
CASSRAVAGRGDEQYF
TGTGCCAGCAGTCGAGCCGTAGCGGGAAGGGGCGACGAGCAGTACTTC
>TRBJ1-3|TRBV2|-|-
CASSVGGGNTIYF
TGTGCCAGCAGTGTGGGCGGTGGAAACACCATATATTTT
>TRBJ1-4|TRBV24-1|-|-
CATNDGVSEKLFF
TGTGCCACCAACGACGGGGTGAGTGAAAAACTGTTTTTT
>TRBJ2-7|TRBV10-3|-|few
CAISEARTGTYEQYF
TGTGCCATCAGTGAAGCCCGGACGGGTACCTACGAGCAGTACTTC
>TRBJ2-3|TRBV27|TRBD2|-
CASSLVAGRLDTQYF
TGTGCCAGCAGTTTAGTAGCGGGAAGGTTGGATACGCAGTATTTT
>TRBJ2-3|TRBV15|-|-
CATSRDRFPDYTSTDTQYF
TGTGCCACCAGCAGAGATCGTTTTCCAGATTACACTAGCACAGATACGCAGTATTTT
>TRBJ2-2|TRBV19|TRBD2|-
CASSIADPVIAGGPTGELFF
TGTGCCAGTAGTATAGCAGATCCCGTGATAGCGGGAGGGCCGACCGGGGAGCTGTTTTTT
>TRBJ1-3|TRBV6-5|-|-
CAAREGWGNTIYF
TGTGCCGCCCGGGAAGGGTGGGGAAACACCATATATTTT
>TRBJ1-4|TRBV28|-|-
CASSPFIGVFWLFF
TGTGCCAGCAGTCCCTTCATCGGGGTTTTTTGGCTGTTTTTT
>TRBJ1-3|TRBV7-2|-|-
CASSLVAQGNTIYF
TGTGCCAGCAGCTTAGTTGCACAGGGAAACACCATATATTTT
>TRBJ2-2|TRBV2|-|-
CASSGTTGGTGELFF
TGTGCCAGCAGTGGGACCACCGGGGGAACCGGGGAGCTGTTTTTT
>TRBJ2-3|TRBV14|-|-
CASSQVRGGGTDTQYF
TGTGCCAGCAGCCAAGTCCGGGGCGGGGGCACAGATACGCAGTATTTT
>TRBJ1-5|TRBV2|-|-
CASSEEAGGWQPQHF
TGTGCCAGCAGTGAAGAGGCCGGGGGTTGGCAGCCCCAGCATTTT
>TRBJ1-1|TRBV19|-|few
CASSKGTLNTEAFF
TGTGCCAGTAGTAAAGGGACGCTGAACACTGAAGCTTTCTTT
>TRBJ2-7|TRBV19|-|once
CASSTISDGDAEQYF
TGTGCCAGTAGTACCATCTCGGATGGGGACGCCGAGCAGTACTTC
>TRBJ2-3|TRBV15|-|-
CATSEGQGTDTQYF
TGTGCCACCAGCGAGGGGCAGGGGACAGATACGCAGTATTTT
>TRBJ2-7|TRBV28|TRBD1|once
CASRSAGTGYLEQYF
TGTGCCAGCAGATCCGCCGGGACAGGCTATCTCGAGCAGTACTTC
>TRBJ1-2|TRBV6-1|-|-
CASSDLKDYGYTF
TGTGCCAGCAGTGACCTCAAGGACTATGGCTACACCTTC
>TRBJ2-7|TRBV28|TRBD1|-
CASRGPGQGAYEQYF
TGTGCCAGCAGGGGCCCGGGACAGGGGGCCTACGAGCAGTACTTC
>TRBJ1-2|TRBV19|TRBD1|-
CASSTQTGTGYGYTF
TGTGCCAGTAGTACCCAGACAGGGACCGGATATGGCTACACCTTC
>TRBJ1-6|TRBV5-8|TRBD1|-
CASSLVQGAPNSPLHF
TGTGCCAGCAGCTTGGTTCAGGGGGCCCCAAATTCACCCCTCCACTTT
>TRBJ2-1|TRBV7-9|TRBD2|-
CASSLGLAEYNEQFF
TGTGCCAGCAGCTTAGGACTAGCGGAGTACAATGAGCAGTTCTTC
>TRBJ2-5|TRBV11-3|-|-
CASSSWTEIETQYF
TGTGCCAGCAGCTCCTGGACAGAAATAGAGACCCAGTACTTC
>TRBJ2-7|TRBV19|-|-
CASSKSGQSYEQYF
TGTGCCAGTAGTAAGAGCGGGCAGTCCTACGAGCAGTACTTC
>TRBJ2-7|TRBV6-5|-|-
CASCGDWGEQYF
TGTGCCAGCTGCGGAGACTGGGGGGAGCAGTACTTC
>TRBJ1-1|TRBV7-8|TRBD1|-
CASSPRTGTASTEAFF
TGTGCCAGCAGCCCCAGGACAGGGACGGCTTCTACTGAAGCTTTCTTT
>TRBJ2-1|TRBV9|-|-
CASSVTPLGEQFF
TGTGCCAGCAGCGTGACCCCCCTGGGTGAGCAGTTCTTC
>TRBJ1-5|TRBV29-1|TRBD1|-
CSVATGGSNQPQHF
TGCAGCGTTGCGACAGGGGGGAGCAATCAGCCCCAGCATTTT
>TRBJ2-6|TRBV19|-|-
CASSIVHRVTGANVLTF
TGTGCCAGTAGTATAGTCCACAGGGTTACTGGGGCCAACGTCCTGACTTTC
>TRBJ2-1|TRBV27|TRBD2|-
CASRRQAGTNYNEQFF
TGTGCCAGCAGAAGACAAGCCGGGACTAACTACAATGAGCAGTTCTTC
>TRBJ2-1|TRBV7-3|TRBD2|-
CASSPSGRAVNEQFF
TGTGCCAGCAGCCCTAGCGGGAGGGCCGTCAATGAGCAGTTCTTC
>TRBJ2-7|TRBV19|TRBD2|-
CASSVPGLAVEQYF
TGTGCCAGTAGTGTCCCGGGACTAGCGGTCGAGCAGTACTTC
>TRBJ2-5|TRBV3-1/TRBV3-2|-|-
CASSQDPGTSGETQYF
TGTGCCAGCAGCCAAGACCCCGGGACTTCAGGGGAGACCCAGTACTTC
>TRBJ2-1|TRBV30|-|-
CAWAQGYNEQFF
TGTGCCTGGGCCCAGGGGTACAATGAGCAGTTCTTC
>TRBJ1-3|TRBV6-5|TRBD1|-
CASSADRGGNTIYF
TGTGCCAGCAGCGCGGACAGGGGAGGAAACACCATATATTTT
>TRBJ1-2|TRBV30|-|-
CALATGGAGYTF
TGTGCCCTGGCGACGGGGGGAGCTGGCTACACCTTC
>TRBJ2-1|TRBV11-2|-|-
CASSSLIVLGTNEQFF
TGTGCCAGCAGCTCCCTTATAGTACTAGGGACCAATGAGCAGTTCTTC
>TRBJ2-5|TRBV7-9|TRBD2|-
CASSYGLAGLQETQYF
TGTGCCAGCAGCTACGGACTAGCGGGGCTACAAGAGACCCAGTACTTC